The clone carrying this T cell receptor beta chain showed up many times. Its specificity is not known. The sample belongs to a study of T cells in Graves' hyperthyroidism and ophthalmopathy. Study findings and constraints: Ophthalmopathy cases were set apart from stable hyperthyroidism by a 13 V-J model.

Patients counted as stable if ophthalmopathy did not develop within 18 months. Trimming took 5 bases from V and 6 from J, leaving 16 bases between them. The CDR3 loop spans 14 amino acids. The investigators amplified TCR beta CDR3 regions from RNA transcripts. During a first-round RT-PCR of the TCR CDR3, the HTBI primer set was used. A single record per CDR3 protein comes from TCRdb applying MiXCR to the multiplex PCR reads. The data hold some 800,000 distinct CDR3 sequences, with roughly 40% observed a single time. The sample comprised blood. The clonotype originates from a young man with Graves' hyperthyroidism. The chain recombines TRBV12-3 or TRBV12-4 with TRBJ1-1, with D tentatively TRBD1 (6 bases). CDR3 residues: CASSGRTAHSEAFF. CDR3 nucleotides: TGTGCCAGCAGTGGGCGGACAGCTCACTCTGAAGCTTTCTTT.